This TCR beta chain was found in a study of blood T cells in healthy people across ages. General study points: It was found that TCR beta diversity correlated strongly with the percentage of naive T cells.

This clonotype has just a few counts. Its matching antigen is unknown. Total RNA extraction produced at least 5 micrograms (per sample) for the study. Primers used in a second PCR of about 7 to 12 cycles were a sample-barcoded 5' primer and a J-beta primer mix. Each cDNA was tagged by a template-switch adaptor containing 12 random nucleotides. TCRdb ran MiXCR on the 5' RACE reads and lists one entry per CDR3 protein. The sample holds 1.5 million to 1.9 million distinct CDR3 sequences, approximately 43% seen once. Germline lookup yields CDR1 SGHRS and CDR2 YFSETQ. The ends were cut back, 0 bases at V and 7 bases at J, with 17 bases in the middle. The CDR3 spans 15 residues.

The specimen was blood. This receptor was taken from a woman under 30 in good health. J is TRBJ2-7 and V is TRBV5-1, with D possibly being TRBD2 (6 bases). This CDR3 is CASSLGRELYNEQYF. DNA for the CDR3: TGCGCCAGCAGCTTGGGTCGGGAGTTGTACAATGAGCAGTACTTC.